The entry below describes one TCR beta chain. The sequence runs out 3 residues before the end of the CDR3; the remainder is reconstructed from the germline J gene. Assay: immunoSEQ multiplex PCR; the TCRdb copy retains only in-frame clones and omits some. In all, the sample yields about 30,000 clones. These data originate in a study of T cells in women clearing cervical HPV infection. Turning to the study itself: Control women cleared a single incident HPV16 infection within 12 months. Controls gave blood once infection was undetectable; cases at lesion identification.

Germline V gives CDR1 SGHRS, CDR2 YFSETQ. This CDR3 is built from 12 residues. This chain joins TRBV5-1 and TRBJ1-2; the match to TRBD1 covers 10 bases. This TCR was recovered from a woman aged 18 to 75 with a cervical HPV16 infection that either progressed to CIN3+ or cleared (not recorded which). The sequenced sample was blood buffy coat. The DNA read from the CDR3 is TGCGCCAGCAGCTCGGGACAGGGGGGC. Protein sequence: CASSSGQGG. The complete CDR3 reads CASSSGQGGYTF.